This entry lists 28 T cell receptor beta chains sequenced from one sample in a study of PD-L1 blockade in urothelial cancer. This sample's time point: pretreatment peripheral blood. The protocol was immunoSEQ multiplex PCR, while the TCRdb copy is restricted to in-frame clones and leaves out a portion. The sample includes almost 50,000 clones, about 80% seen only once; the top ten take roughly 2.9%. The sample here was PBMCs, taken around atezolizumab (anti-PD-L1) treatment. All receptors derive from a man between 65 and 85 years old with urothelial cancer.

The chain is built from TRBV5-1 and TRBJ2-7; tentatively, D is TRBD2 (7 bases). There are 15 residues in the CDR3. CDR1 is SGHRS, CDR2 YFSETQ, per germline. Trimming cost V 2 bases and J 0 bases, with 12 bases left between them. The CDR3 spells CASSLGGGDSYEQYF. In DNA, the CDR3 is TGCGCCAGCAGCTTAGGGGGGGGCGACTCCTACGAGCAGTACTTC.

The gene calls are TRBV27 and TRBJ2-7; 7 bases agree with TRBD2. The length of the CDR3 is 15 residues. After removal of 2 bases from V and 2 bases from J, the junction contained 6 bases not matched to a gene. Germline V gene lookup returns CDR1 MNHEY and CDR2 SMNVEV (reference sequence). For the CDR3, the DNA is TGTGCCAGCAGTTTAGTCCCTAGCGGAACCTACGAGCAGTACTTC. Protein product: CASSLVPSGTYEQYF.

The CDR3 region is CASSLFSRQGLEQFF. The DNA of the CDR3 is TGTGCCAGCAGTCTCTTTTCTCGACAGGGGTTGGAGCAGTTCTTC. The chain uses TRBV28 and TRBJ2-1; 8 bases map to TRBD1. V dropped 5 bases and J dropped 10; count of bases not matched to a gene: 13. The CDR3 consists of 15 residues. Germline lookup yields CDR1 MDHEN and CDR2 SYDVKM.

The CDR3, as DNA: TGTGCCAGCAGCGTAGCGGGAGGGTATGGCTACACCTTC. This translates into CASSVAGGYGYTF. This chain joins TRBV9 and TRBJ1-2; no clear D. Trimming took 0 bases from V and 5 from J, leaving 8 bases between them. CDR3 length: 13 amino acids. Germline CDR1 reads SGDLS; CDR2 reads YYNGEE.

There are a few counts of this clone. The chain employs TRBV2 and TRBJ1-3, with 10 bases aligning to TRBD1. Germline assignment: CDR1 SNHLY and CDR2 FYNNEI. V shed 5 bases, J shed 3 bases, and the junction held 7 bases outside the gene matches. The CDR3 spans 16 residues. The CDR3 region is CASSYRQGAYGNTIYF. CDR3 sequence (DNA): TGTGCCAGCAGTTACCGACAGGGGGCTTATGGAAACACCATATATTTT.

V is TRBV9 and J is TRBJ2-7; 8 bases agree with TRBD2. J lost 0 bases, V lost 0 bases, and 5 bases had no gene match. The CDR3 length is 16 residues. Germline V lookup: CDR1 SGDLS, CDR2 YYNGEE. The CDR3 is CASSVAGSGSSYEQYF. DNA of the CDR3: TGTGCCAGCAGCGTAGCAGGGAGCGGGAGCTCCTACGAGCAGTACTTC.

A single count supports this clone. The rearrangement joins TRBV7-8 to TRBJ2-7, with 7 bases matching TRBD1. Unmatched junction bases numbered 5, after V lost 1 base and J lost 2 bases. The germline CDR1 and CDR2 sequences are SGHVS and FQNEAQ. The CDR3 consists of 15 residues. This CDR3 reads CASSLGVGQTYEQYF. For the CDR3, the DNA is TGTGCCAGCAGCTTAGGAGTGGGACAGACCTACGAGCAGTACTTC.

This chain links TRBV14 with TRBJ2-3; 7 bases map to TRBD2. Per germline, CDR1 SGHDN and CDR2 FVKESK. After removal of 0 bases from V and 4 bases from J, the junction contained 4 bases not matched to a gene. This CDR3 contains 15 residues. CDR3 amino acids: CASSQDRGGPDTQYF. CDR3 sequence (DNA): TGTGCCAGCAGCCAAGATAGGGGAGGGCCAGATACGCAGTATTTT.

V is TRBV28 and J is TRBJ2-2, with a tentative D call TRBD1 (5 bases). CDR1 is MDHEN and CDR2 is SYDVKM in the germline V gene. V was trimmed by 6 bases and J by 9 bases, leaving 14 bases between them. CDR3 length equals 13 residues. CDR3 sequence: CASSRDQDRELFF. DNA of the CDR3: TGTGCCAGCAGCAGAGACCAGGACAGGGAGCTGTTTTTT.

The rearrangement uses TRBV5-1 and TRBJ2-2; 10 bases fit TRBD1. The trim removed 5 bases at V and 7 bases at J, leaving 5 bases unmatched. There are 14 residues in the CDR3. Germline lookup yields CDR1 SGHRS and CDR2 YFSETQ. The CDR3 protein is CASRPTGGVGELFF. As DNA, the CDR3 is TGCGCCAGCAGGCCGACAGGGGGCGTCGGGGAGCTGTTTTTT.

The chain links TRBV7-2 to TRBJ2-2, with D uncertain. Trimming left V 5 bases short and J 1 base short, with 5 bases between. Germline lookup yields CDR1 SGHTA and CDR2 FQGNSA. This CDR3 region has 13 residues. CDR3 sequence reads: CASSLGNTGELFF. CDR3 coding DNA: TGTGCCAGCAGCCTCGGGAACACCGGGGAGCTGTTTTTT.

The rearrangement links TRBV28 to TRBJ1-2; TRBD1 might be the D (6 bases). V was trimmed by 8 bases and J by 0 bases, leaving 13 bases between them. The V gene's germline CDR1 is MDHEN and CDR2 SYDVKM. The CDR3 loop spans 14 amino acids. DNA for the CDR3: TGTGCCAGCCTCGGGAGGGGGGCTAACTATGGCTACACCTTC. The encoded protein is CASLGRGANYGYTF.

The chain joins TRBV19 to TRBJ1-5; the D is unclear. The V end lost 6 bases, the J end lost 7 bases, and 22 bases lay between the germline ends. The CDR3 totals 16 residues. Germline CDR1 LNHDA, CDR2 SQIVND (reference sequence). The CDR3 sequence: CASSRVLFGMSQPQHF. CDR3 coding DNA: TGTGCCAGTAGCCGAGTACTTTTCGGGATGAGCCAGCCCCAGCATTTT.

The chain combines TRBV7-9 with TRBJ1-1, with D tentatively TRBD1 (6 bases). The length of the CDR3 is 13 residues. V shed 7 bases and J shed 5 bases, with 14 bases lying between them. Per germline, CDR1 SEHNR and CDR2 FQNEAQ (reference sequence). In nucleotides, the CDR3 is TGTGCCAGCAACACCAATAGGGGGACTGAAGCTTTCTTT. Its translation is CASNTNRGTEAFF. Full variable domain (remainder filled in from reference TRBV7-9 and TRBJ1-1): DTGVSQNPRHKITKRGQNVTFRCDPISEHNRLYWYRQTLGQGPEFLTYFQNEAQLEKSRLLSDRFSAERPKGSFSTLEIQRTEQGDSAMYLCASNTNRGTEAFFGQGTRLTVV.

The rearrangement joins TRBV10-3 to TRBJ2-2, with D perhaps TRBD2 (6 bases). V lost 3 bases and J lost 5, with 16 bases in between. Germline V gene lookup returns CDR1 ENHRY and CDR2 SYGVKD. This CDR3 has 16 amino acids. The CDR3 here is CAISEAGSKGTGELFF. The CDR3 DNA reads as TGTGCCATCAGTGAAGCCGGGAGCAAGGGGACCGGGGAGCTGTTTTTT.

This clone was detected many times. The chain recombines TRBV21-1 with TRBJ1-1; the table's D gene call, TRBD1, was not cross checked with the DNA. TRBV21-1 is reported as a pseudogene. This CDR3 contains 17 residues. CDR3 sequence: CASSSLGTGWRLTEAFF. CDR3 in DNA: TGTGCCAGCAGTAGTCTGGGGACAGGGTGGCGGTTGACTGAAGCTTTCTTT.

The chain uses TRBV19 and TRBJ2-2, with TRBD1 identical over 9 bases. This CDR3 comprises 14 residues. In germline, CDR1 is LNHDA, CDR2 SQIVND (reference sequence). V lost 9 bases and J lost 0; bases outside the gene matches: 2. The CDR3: CASRDRANTGELFF. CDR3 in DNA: TGTGCCAGCAGGGACAGGGCGAACACCGGGGAGCTGTTTTTT.

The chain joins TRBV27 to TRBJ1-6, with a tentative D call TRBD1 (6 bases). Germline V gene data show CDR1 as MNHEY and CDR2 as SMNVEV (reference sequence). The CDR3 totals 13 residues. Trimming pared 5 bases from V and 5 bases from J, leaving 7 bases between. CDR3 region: CASSRTDNSPLHF. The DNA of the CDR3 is TGTGCCAGCAGTCGGACAGATAATTCACCCCTCCACTTT.

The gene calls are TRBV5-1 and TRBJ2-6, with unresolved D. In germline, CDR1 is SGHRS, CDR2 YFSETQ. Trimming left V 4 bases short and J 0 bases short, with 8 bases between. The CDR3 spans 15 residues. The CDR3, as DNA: TGCGCCAGCAGCGGGCAGCCCTCTGGGGCCAACGTCCTGACTTTC. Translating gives CASSGQPSGANVLTF.

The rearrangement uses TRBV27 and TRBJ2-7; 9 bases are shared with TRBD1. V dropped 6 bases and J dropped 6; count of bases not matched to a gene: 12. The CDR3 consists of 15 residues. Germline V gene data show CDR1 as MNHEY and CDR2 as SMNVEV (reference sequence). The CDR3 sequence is CASSLQGASFAEQYF. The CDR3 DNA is TGTGCCAGCAGCCTACAGGGGGCGAGTTTCGCCGAGCAGTACTTC.

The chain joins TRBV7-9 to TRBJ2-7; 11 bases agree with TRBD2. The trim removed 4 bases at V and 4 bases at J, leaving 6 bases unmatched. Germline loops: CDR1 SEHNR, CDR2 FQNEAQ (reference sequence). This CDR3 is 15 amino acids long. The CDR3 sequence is CASSSGTSGLYEQYF. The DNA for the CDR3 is TGTGCCAGCAGCTCGGGGACTAGCGGACTTTACGAGCAGTACTTC.

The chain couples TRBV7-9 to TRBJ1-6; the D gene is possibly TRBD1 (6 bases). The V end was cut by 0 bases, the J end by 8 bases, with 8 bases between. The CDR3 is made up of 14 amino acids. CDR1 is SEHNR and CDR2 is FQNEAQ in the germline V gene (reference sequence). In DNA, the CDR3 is TGTGCCAGCAGCTTAGCGGGGGCCGATTCACCCCTCCACTTT. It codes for CASSLAGADSPLHF.

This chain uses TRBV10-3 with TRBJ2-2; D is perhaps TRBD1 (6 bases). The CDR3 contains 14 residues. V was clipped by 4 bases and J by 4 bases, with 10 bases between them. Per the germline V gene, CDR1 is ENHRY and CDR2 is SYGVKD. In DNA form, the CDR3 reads TGTGCCATCAGTGGCAGGGGTCCCACCGGGGAGCTGTTTTTT. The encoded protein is CAISGRGPTGELFF.

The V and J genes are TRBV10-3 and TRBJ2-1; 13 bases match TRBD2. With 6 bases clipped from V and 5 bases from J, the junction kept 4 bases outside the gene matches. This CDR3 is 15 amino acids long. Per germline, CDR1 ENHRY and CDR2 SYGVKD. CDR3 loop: CAISRGLAGNNEQFF. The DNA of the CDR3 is TGTGCCATCAGCCGGGGACTAGCGGGGAACAATGAGCAGTTCTTC.

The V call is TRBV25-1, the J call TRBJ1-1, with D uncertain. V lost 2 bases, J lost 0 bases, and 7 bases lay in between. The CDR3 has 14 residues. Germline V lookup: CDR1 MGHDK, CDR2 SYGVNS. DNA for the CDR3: TGTGCCAGCAGTGAAACAGCGGTGAACACTGAAGCTTTCTTT. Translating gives CASSETAVNTEAFF. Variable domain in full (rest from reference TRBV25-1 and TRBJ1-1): EADIYQTPRYLVIGTGKKITLECSQTMGHDKMYWYQQDPGMELHLIHYSYGVNSTEKGDLSSESTVSRIRTEHFPLTLESARPSHTSQYLCASSETAVNTEAFFGQGTRLTVV.

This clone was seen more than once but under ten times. The CDR3 sequence: CAWTPTGEGNQPQHF. The CDR3 coding sequence is TGTGCCTGGACCCCAACAGGGGAGGGCAATCAGCCCCAGCATTTT. The chain joins TRBV30 to TRBJ1-5, with 7 bases matching TRBD1. Germline loops: CDR1 GTSNPN, CDR2 SVGIG (reference sequence). The ends lost 4 bases at V and 2 bases at J; junction bases unmatched: 8. This CDR3 has 15 residues.

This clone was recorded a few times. CDR3 DNA sequence: TGTGCCATCAGTGATAGTCGCAGGCGCTGGGGCTACACCTTC. Amino acid sequence: CAISDSRRRWGYTF. This chain connects TRBV10-3 to TRBJ1-2; D gene unclear. The CDR3 is 14 residues long. The germline V gene has CDR1 ENHRY and CDR2 SYGVKD. V lost 3 bases and J 8 bases, leaving 16 bases between the germline ends.

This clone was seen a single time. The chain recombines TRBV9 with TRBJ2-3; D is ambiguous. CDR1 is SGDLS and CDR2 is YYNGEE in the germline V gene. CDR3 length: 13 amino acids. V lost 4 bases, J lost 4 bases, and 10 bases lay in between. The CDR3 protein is CASSYVESDTQYF. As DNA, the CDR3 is TGTGCCAGCAGCTACGTAGAGTCAGATACGCAGTATTTT.